Each of the 29 T cell receptor beta chains below was sequenced from the same sample in a study of naive and memory T cell subsets. Both TRBC1 and TRBC2 were covered by a beta constant-region primer of two equimolar oligonucleotides. Ligated cDNA was amplified by four rounds of PCR with nested alpha and beta constant-region primers and SP2. One entry per CDR3 protein, called by TCRdb with MiXCR from the UMI-ligation and nested PCR reads. The table has fewer than 4,500 distinct CDR3 sequences, around 5.2% seen once. Material for sequencing was effector memory CD8+ T cells from blood. Described subset: effector memory, CD45RA- CD27-. These receptors were collected from a human donor in good health.

As concerns this clonotype: A read error may explain this, as a much larger clone is one base away. The chain is built from TRBV6-2 or TRBV6-3 and TRBJ2-1, with unresolved D. The CDR3 extends over 15 amino acids. CDR1 MNHEY and CDR2 SVGEGT come from the germline V gene. The CDR3 here is CASSQTESSYNEQIF. In DNA form, the CDR3 reads TGTGCCAGCAGTCAAACAGAAAGCTCCTACAATGAGCAGATCTTC.

This clonotype was seen many times. The chain joins TRBV20-1 to TRBJ1-1; D not resolved. Trimming took 1 base from V and 3 from J, leaving 9 bases between them. The CDR3 is made up of 13 amino acids. The V gene's germline CDR1 is DFQATT and CDR2 SNEGSKA (reference sequence). This chain's CDR3 is CSARGGRDTEAFF. CDR3 coding DNA: TGCAGTGCTAGAGGTGGCAGAGACACTGAAGCTTTCTTT.

This clonotype was picked up many times. The rearrangement joins TRBV6-6 to TRBJ2-7; 8 bases line up with TRBD1. This CDR3 has 15 amino acids. Germline V gene lookup returns CDR1 MNHNY and CDR2 SVGAGI (reference sequence). V lost 0 bases and J lost 1; bases outside the gene matches: 2. In DNA, the CDR3 is TGTGCCAGCAGTTACTCCGGGACAGGTTCCTACGAGCAGTACTTC. Translated: CASSYSGTGSYEQYF.

This clonotype is judged large. The gene calls are TRBV6-1 and TRBJ2-2, with unresolved D. The CDR3 has 13 residues. V shed 1 base and J shed 5 bases, with 5 bases lying between them. Germline CDR1 MNHNS, CDR2 SASEGT. The CDR3 region has the DNA TGTGCCAGCAGTGAAGAGGAGACCGGGGAGCTGTTTTTT. Protein product: CASSEEETGELFF.

At least ten counts were recorded for this clonotype. CDR3: CASSQDPRGTYNEQFF. DNA of the CDR3: TGTGCCAGCAGCCAAGATCCTCGGGGGACCTACAATGAGCAGTTCTTC. J is TRBJ2-1 and V is TRBV4-2; possibly TRBD2 for D (6 bases). CDR3 length: 16 amino acids. Trimming shortened V by 0 bases and J by 2 bases, and 11 bases separated the two germline ends. Looked up from germline, CDR1 is LGHNA and CDR2 is YNFKEQ.

This clonotype has ten or more counts. The chain combines TRBV29-1 with TRBJ2-1; D gene ambiguous. The V gene's germline CDR1 is SQVTM and CDR2 ANQGSEA. This CDR3 has 13 amino acids. The V gene lost 5 bases and the J gene lost 8 bases, with 16 bases spanning the gap. CDR3 nucleotide sequence: TGCAGCGTTCCCGGAGTAGTCATGGATGAGCAGTTCTTC. Translation: CSVPGVVMDEQFF.

This clonotype has ten or more counts. V gene TRBV4-3 combines with J gene TRBJ2-1; weak D call: TRBD2 (6 bases). V was clipped by 0 bases and J by 0 bases, with 12 bases between them. The CDR3 covers 17 residues. From germline, CDR1 is LGHNA and CDR2 YSLEER. The CDR3 loop reads CASSQEWETSSYNEQFF. In DNA form, the CDR3 reads TGCGCCAGCAGCCAAGAGTGGGAGACTAGCTCCTACAATGAGCAGTTCTTC.

This clonotype has ten or more counts. V gene TRBV28 combines with J gene TRBJ2-6; 7 positions agree with TRBD1. V was clipped by 1 base and J by 3 bases; unmatched bases: 6. The CDR3 runs 17 residues. Germline V gene lookup returns CDR1 MDHEN and CDR2 SYDVKM. The CDR3 loop reads CASSLLAGGDGANVLTF. CDR3 in DNA: TGTGCCAGCAGTTTATTGGCAGGGGGAGATGGGGCCAACGTCCTGACTTTC. The entire variable domain, with the rest obtained from reference TRBV28 and TRBJ2-6, is as follows: DVKVTQSSRYLVKRTGEKVFLECVQDMDHENMFWYRQDPGLGLRLIYFSYDVKMKEKGDIPEGYSVSREKKERFSLILESASTNQTSMYLCASSLLAGGDGANVLTFGAGSRLTVL.

This clonotype was seen ten or more times. This rearrangement joins TRBV29-1 to TRBJ2-1; 9 nucleotides line up with TRBD2. Germline loops: CDR1 SQVTM, CDR2 ANQGSEA. The junction had 3 bases not matched to a gene; V was cut back by 5 bases and J by 1 base. This CDR3 region has 14 residues. DNA of the CDR3: TGCAGCGTTTTGACTAGCGGATCCTACAATGAGCAGTTCTTC. It encodes CSVLTSGSYNEQFF.

The chain combines TRBV19 with TRBJ2-1; TRBD1 matches at 10 bases. The J segment lost 6 bases and the V segment lost 10 bases, leaving 6 bases of the junction unmatched. There are 13 residues in the CDR3. Germline V gene sequence: CDR1 LNHDA, CDR2 SQIVND (reference sequence). The CDR3 region has the DNA TGTGCCAAATCCGGGACAGGGGTCAATGAGCAGTTCTTC. Translating gives CAKSGTGVNEQFF.

The chain carries TRBV5-5 and TRBJ1-2, with no clear D. The CDR3 spans 12 residues. The germline gives CDR1 SGHKS, CDR2 YYEKEE (reference sequence). With 1 base removed from V and 2 bases from J, the gap between germline ends came to 3 bases. CDR3 DNA sequence: TGTGCCAGCAGCTTGAGGAACTATGGCTACACCTTC. Its protein is CASSLRNYGYTF.

This clonotype is deemed medium-sized. V gene TRBV27 combines with J gene TRBJ1-5; D possibly corresponds to TRBD1 (6 bases). Germline CDR1 is MNHEY and CDR2 is SMNVEV (reference sequence). The CDR3 length is 14 residues. Trimming took 5 bases from V and 2 from J, leaving 10 bases between them. This CDR3 is CASSPRGGNQPQHF. In nucleotides, the CDR3 is TGTGCCAGCAGTCCCAGGGGTGGCAATCAGCCCCAGCATTTT.

At least ten counts were recorded for this clonotype. The V and J genes are TRBV15 and TRBJ2-7; D is undetermined. Trimming stripped 8 bases from V and 0 bases from J, with 5 bases between. This CDR3 spans 11 amino acids. Germline values: CDR1 LNHNV, CDR2 YYDKDF (reference sequence). CDR3 nucleotide sequence: TGTGCCACCCCTAGCTCCTACGAGCAGTACTTC. It is translated as CATPSSYEQYF.

This clonotype occurred many times. V and J are TRBV6-5 and TRBJ2-7, with D uncertain. Germline assignment: CDR1 MNHEY and CDR2 SVGAGI. Trimming took off 5 bases at V and 2 bases at J, with 16 bases between the two ends. This CDR3 is built from 15 residues. DNA of the CDR3: TGTGCCAGCAGTCCCAAAGTTGACGGAGCCTACGAGCAGTACTTC. Its translation: CASSPKVDGAYEQYF.

There are many counts of this clonotype. The chain is built from TRBV7-3 and TRBJ2-3; 14 positions match TRBD2. The CDR3 sequence is 17 residues long. The ends lost 1 base at V and 5 bases at J; junction bases unmatched: 5. Germline V gives CDR1 SGHTA, CDR2 FQGTGA. The CDR3 DNA reads as TGTGCCAGCAGCTTAAGGGGGACTAGCGGGAGACGAGATACGCAGTATTTT. It translates to CASSLRGTSGRRDTQYF.

This clonotype ranks as medium-sized. This chain joins TRBV10-1 and TRBJ2-7; no clear D. The germline V gene encodes CDR1 WNHNN and CDR2 SYGVQD (reference sequence). The CDR3 is 10 residues long. V lost 2 bases, J lost 5 bases, and 1 base lay in between. In DNA, the CDR3 is TGCGCCAGCAGTGAGAACGAGCAGTACTTC. Translating gives CASSENEQYF.

This clonotype is classed as medium-sized (0.01 to 0.1%). The chain recombines TRBV15 with TRBJ2-1, with 7 nucleotides matching TRBD2. CDR3 length equals 14 residues. Germline V gives CDR1 LNHNV, CDR2 YYDKDF (reference sequence). With V trimmed by 3 bases and J by 9 bases, 8 bases remained unmatched. CDR3 sequence (DNA): TGTGCCACCAGCAGCCCGCTAACTAGCGCTGAGCAGTTCTTC. Protein product: CATSSPLTSAEQFF.

The chain couples TRBV27 to TRBJ2-3; D is unclear. The V gene's germline CDR1 is MNHEY and CDR2 SMNVEV (reference sequence). V gave up 7 bases and J gave up 2 bases, with 16 bases separating them. The CDR3 covers 15 residues. The CDR3 reads CASKSELQITDTQYF. The CDR3, as DNA: TGTGCCAGCAAATCCGAGCTGCAAATCACAGATACGCAGTATTTT.

This clonotype showed up just a few times. This chain links TRBV19 with TRBJ2-7; no clear D gene. Germline CDR1 is LNHDA and CDR2 is SQIVND (reference sequence). The CDR3 totals 12 residues. V was clipped by 6 bases and J by 6 bases, with 12 bases between them. CDR3 nucleotides: TGTGCCAGTAGCTGGGCGTCCGGCGAGCAGTACTTC. The encoded protein is CASSWASGEQYF. Variable domain in full (rest from reference TRBV19 and TRBJ2-7): DGGITQSPKYLFRKEGQNVTLSCEQNLNHDAMYWYRQDPGQGLRLIYYSQIVNDFQKGDIAEGYSVSREKKESFPLTVTSAQKNPTAFYLCASSWASGEQYFGPGTRLTVT.

In its sample, this clonotype was seen a few times. V and J are TRBV27 and TRBJ2-2, with D uncertain. The germline CDR1 and CDR2 sequences are MNHEY and SMNVEV (reference sequence). Trimming pared 3 bases from V and 1 base from J, leaving 6 bases between. The CDR3 contains 14 residues. The CDR3 coding sequence is TGTGCCAGCAGTTTTACAGTGAACACCGGGGAGCTGTTTTTT. Translated: CASSFTVNTGELFF.

This clonotype came up a few times. The chain joins TRBV20-1 to TRBJ1-6; D uncertain. Germline V gives CDR1 DFQATT, CDR2 SNEGSKA (reference sequence). CDR3 length equals 15 residues. Trimming took 0 bases from V and 10 from J, leaving 16 bases between them. CDR3 region: CSARDRLTDSSPLHF. Here the CDR3 DNA reads TGCAGTGCTAGAGATCGATTAACGGACTCATCACCCCTCCACTTT.

Only a few counts were recorded for this clonotype. The genes are TRBV20-1 and TRBJ2-5; tentatively, D is TRBD2 (7 bases). V was shortened by 2 bases and J by 5 bases, with 39 bases between the two germline ends. This CDR3 comprises 22 residues. The germline CDR1 and CDR2 sequences are DFQATT and SNEGSKA (reference sequence). CDR3 loop: CSARNLLGAEGDEGGVAETQYF. Here the CDR3 DNA reads TGCAGTGCTAGAAACCTCCTGGGGGCGGAGGGTGATGAGGGAGGGGTTGCCGAGACCCAGTACTTC.

This clonotype was seen many times. The chain couples TRBV7-6 to TRBJ2-7; 8 bases fit TRBD2. Germline V gene data show CDR1 as SGHVS and CDR2 as FNYEAQ. CDR3 length: 15 residues. The junction had 3 bases not matched to a gene; V was cut back by 0 bases and J by 2 bases. The CDR3 nucleotides read TGTGCCAGCAGCTTAGCGGGACTAGACACCTACGAGCAGTACTTC. Protein: CASSLAGLDTYEQYF.

The sample holds many counts of this clonotype. The chain carries TRBV4-3 and TRBJ2-3; 12 nucleotides line up with TRBD2. After removal of 1 base from V and 6 bases from J, the junction contained 8 bases not matched to a gene. CDR3 length equals 17 residues. Germline V CDR1 and CDR2: LGHNA, YSLEER. In DNA, the CDR3 is TGCGCCAGCAGCCAAGTTCTAGCGGGAGGGCCCTCCGATACGCAGTATTTT. Amino acid sequence: CASSQVLAGGPSDTQYF.

This clonotype was picked up many times. This chain joins TRBV4-1 and TRBJ2-3; TRBD2 might be the D (6 bases). CDR1 is MGHRA and CDR2 is YSYEKL in the germline V gene. Trimming removed 0 bases from V and 2 bases from J, with 18 bases in between. The CDR3 contains 18 residues. The CDR3 sequence: CASSQDGGLDSYTDTQYF. CDR3 DNA: TGCGCCAGCAGCCAAGATGGAGGGCTAGACTCTTACACAGATACGCAGTATTTT.

Many counts were recorded for this clonotype. This chain joins TRBV7-6 and TRBJ2-6; D not certain. This CDR3 contains 14 residues. The V and J ends lost 1 base and 2 bases respectively, with 3 bases between them. Germline V gene data show CDR1 as SGHVS and CDR2 as FNYEAQ. CDR3 in amino acids: CASSLVTGANVLTF. The CDR3 DNA follows: TGTGCCAGCAGCTTAGTAACTGGGGCCAACGTCCTGACTTTC.

This rearrangement joins TRBV28 to TRBJ1-4; 7 bases agree with TRBD1. The CDR3 is made up of 15 amino acids. V shed 6 bases, J shed 4 bases, and the junction held 8 bases outside the gene matches. CDR1 and CDR2 from the germline V gene are MDHEN and SYDVKM. The CDR3 DNA reads TGTGCCAGCAGGTTTGAGGACAGGTATAATGAAAAACTGTTTTTT. The encoded protein is CASRFEDRYNEKLFF.

This clonotype turned up a few times. The chain employs TRBV6-1 and TRBJ1-1, with a weak D call TRBD1 (5 bases). This CDR3 is 16 amino acids long. The germline V gene has CDR1 MNHNS and CDR2 SASEGT. Trimming removed 5 bases at V and 3 bases at J, with 19 bases between. DNA for the CDR3: TGTGCCAGCAGTCCTTTGGCAGGTCGAGGGGACACTGAAGCTTTCTTT. Translated, it gives CASSPLAGRGDTEAFF.

This clonotype is medium-sized. The chain has TRBV28 and TRBJ2-1, with no clear D. Trimming removed 6 bases from V and 0 bases from J, with 18 bases in between. This CDR3 contains 17 residues. In germline, CDR1 is MDHEN, CDR2 SYDVKM. The CDR3 DNA reads as TGTGCCAGCAGGCCTCCTACTTGGATAAGCTCCTACAATGAGCAGTTCTTC. The encoded protein is CASRPPTWISSYNEQFF.